This T cell receptor (beta chain) was recorded in a study of blood T cell repertoires in COVID-19. About the research overall: Samples representing acute and convalescent COVID-19 were sourced from the United States, Italy and Spain.

Allocation to cohorts depended on clinical history reported by the participants. Trimming removed 1 base at V and 8 bases at J, with 9 bases between. The CDR3 is 12 amino acids. In germline, CDR1 is SGHKS, CDR2 YYEKEE (reference sequence). Authors' methods: Estimation of nucleated cell counts relied on the amplification of reference gene primers. Profiled with immunoSEQ multiplex PCR; TCRdb holds only in-frame clones, not every one. Clone size and the V and J calls come from that table; the DNA yielded D and trimming. The sample gives about 400,000 clones, nearly 90% of which show up once; around 1.8% is in the top ten.

The V and J genes are TRBV5-5 and TRBJ1-2; no definite D call. The specimen sequenced was PBMCs or T cells enriched from blood (not recorded which). This TCR came from a woman aged 18-29 years with acute COVID-19. The CDR3 sequence: CASSLQFSGYTF. CDR3 DNA sequence: TGTGCCAGCAGCTTGCAGTTTAGCGGCTACACCTTC.